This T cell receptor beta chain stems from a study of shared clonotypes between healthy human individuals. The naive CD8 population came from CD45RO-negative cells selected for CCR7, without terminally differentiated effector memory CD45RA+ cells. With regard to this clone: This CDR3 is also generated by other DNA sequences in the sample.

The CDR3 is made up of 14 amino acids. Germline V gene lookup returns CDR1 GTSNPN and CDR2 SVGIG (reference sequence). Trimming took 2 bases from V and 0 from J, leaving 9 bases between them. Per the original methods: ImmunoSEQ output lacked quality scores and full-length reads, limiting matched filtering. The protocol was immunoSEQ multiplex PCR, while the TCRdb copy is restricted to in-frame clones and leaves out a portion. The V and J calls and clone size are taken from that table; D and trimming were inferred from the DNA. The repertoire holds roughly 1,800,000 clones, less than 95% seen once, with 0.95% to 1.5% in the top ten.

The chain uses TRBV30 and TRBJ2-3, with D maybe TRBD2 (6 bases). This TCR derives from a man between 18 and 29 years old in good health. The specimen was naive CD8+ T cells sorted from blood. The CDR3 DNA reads TGTGCCTGGAGTCTGAGCGGGAGCACAGATACGCAGTATTTT. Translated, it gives CAWSLSGSTDTQYF.